This note documents a single T cell receptor beta chain sequence. The sample holds a few counts of this clone. Its cognate antigen has yet to be identified. No per-base quality is available; no much larger clone lies one base away. This sample was taken from a study of PD-L1 blockade in urothelial cancer (dated by TCRdb to 2015 to 2018). Broadly, across the study: Therapy was started at some point between 2013 and 2015 for all patients, and atezolizumab 1,200 mg was administered intravenously every 3 weeks. Patients had an ECOG performance status of 0 or 1 and had received between 0 and 3 prior chemotherapy regimens. Twenty-nine patients had pretreatment blood TCR-seq, about 25 had at least one posttreatment blood collection, and about 25 had tumor TCR-seq. Blood samples gave a median of 141,255 T cells and 82,636 unique TCRs, with a median clonality of approximately 0.08. In the same patients who had TCR sequencing, pretreatment tumors also underwent whole exome sequencing and RNA sequencing. About 10 patients achieved durable clinical benefit and approximately 19 did not. An exploratory multi-omic analysis was conducted of the somatic, immune and clinical correlates of response to PD-L1 blockade with atezolizumab in urothelial cancer. About 90% of the 29 patients were males with bladder-origin urothelial cancer, and about 65% of the roughly 30 reported a prior smoking history. Pretreatment tumor samples and matched peripheral blood, collected serially before and after atezolizumab treatment, underwent TCR sequencing. Durable clinical benefit meant progression-free survival longer than 6 months, and TCR features were also tested against progression-free and overall survival. Blood samples were analyzed 3 weeks after the start of treatment (second dose) and 6 weeks after the start of treatment. Study-wide conclusions, independent of this receptor: At 3 weeks after the start of treatment, tumor-associated TCR clones in peripheral blood had expanded more in patients with durable benefit (n ≈ 23, p = 0.022). A pretreatment peripheral blood TCR clonality below the median was linked to improved progression-free and overall survival. Because the sample size was small (n ≈ 29) and many exploratory analyses were performed, the results are intended to be hypothesis-generating.

Trimming removed 9 bases from V and 5 bases from J, leaving 13 bases between the germline ends. From the germline V gene (reference sequence), CDR1 is MNHEY and CDR2 is SMNVEV. Reading from cysteine to phenylalanine, the CDR3 counts 12 amino acids. CDR3 DNA only is kept here, 36 bases in frame from base 1. The time point label for this specimen denotes: peripheral blood 6 weeks after treatment start. A total of 25 to 30 patients with locally advanced or metastatic urothelial carcinoma, treated at Memorial Sloan Kettering on a trial protocol, made up the cohort. Peripheral blood mononuclear cells were collected pretreatment and during treatment, with between 1 and 8 total time points per patient. The Qiagen DNeasy Blood extraction kit was used to purify genomic DNA from total PBMCs and tumor samples. Collected pretreatment and during treatment, PBMCs were isolated and stored as previously described.

Synthetic TCR analog templates were spiked into each PCR to estimate absolute template abundance from read counts. The immunoSEQ assay was used to amplify TCRbeta CDR3 regions from genomic DNA with bias-controlled V and J gene primers. Rearranged TCRbeta segments were sequenced at approximately 20X coverage. As for the original processing: Clustering was used to correct sequencing errors, and CDR3s were annotated against IMGT to assign V, D and J genes. Out-of-frame and stop-codon sequences were excluded, and only productive TCRbeta rearrangements were used in downstream analyses. To compute clonality, Shannon entropy was normalized by the log of the number of unique productive sequences and then subtracted from one. Clones differing between time points or between blood and tumor were identified using Fisher's exact test with Benjamini-Hochberg correction, with an adjusted p below 0.01 applied as the threshold. TCRdb retrieved this table from immuneACCESS and kept in-frame rearrangements only. Not all clones are present; in checked studies, unresolved V genes account for under half, and no reason is known for the remainder. V and J calls and clone size are as listed in that table; D and trimming were resolved from the DNA. Within this sample are about 35,000 clones, with about four fifths of them counted one time only. Together, the top ten hold about 10% of the sample.

The starting material was PBMCs, obtained around atezolizumab (anti-PD-L1) treatment. The V gene is TRBV27 and the J gene is TRBJ2-5, with TRBD1 as a weak D call on 6 bases. This clonotype originated in a man aged 35 to 55 with urothelial cancer. The CDR3 protein sequence reads: CASSQGGETQYF. The sequenced DNA: TGTGCCAGTTCACAGGGCGGGGAGACCCAGTACTTC.